This TCR beta chain was observed in a study of shared clonotypes between healthy human individuals. The study's findings and limits: Non-shared clonotypes were found to have lower generation probabilities than the clonotypes that were shared by all four of the sorted-subset donors. Naive subsets generally exceeded memory subsets in estimated richness.

This clone has only one observation. Its cognate antigen is unknown. Sequencing used immunoSEQ multiplex PCR; TCRdb keeps in-frame clones, though not all of them. This sample has millions of clones; 85% to 95% occur once, and the top ten carry under 0.15%. After removal of 6 bases from V and 6 bases from J, the junction contained 9 bases not matched to a gene. Germline CDR1 and CDR2: MNHNS and SASEGT. CDR3 length: 15 amino acids. This TCR was sampled from a man younger than 35 in good health. The specimen sequenced was naive CD4+ T cells sorted from blood. Subset of the sample: CD45RA+ positively selected. The rearrangement joins TRBV6-1 to TRBJ1-4; 8 nucleotides match TRBD1. The CDR3 sequence: CASSATGTGDEKLFF. CDR3 bases: TGTGCCAGCAGCGCGACCGGGACAGGTGATGAAAAACTGTTTTTT.